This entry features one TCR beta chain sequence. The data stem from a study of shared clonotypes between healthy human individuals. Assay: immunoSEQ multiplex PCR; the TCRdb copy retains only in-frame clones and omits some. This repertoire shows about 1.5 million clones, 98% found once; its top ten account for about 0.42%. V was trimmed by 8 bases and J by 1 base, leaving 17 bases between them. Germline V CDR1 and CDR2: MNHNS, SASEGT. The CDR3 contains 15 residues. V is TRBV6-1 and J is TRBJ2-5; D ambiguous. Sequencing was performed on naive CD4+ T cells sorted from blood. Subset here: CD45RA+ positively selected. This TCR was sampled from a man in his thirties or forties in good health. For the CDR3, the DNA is TGTGCCAGCGCACCTTACCCTCCAGCCCAAGAGACCCAGTACTTC. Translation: CASAPYPPAQETQYF.